These 32 T cell receptor beta chains were all obtained from the same sample, sequenced in a study of shared clonotypes between healthy human individuals. The naive CD8 subset, CD45RO-negative cells positively selected for CCR7, excluded terminally differentiated effector memory CD45RA+ cells. The repertoire was sequenced with immunoSEQ multiplex PCR; TCRdb's copy has only in-frame clones and lacks some. The data contain about 820,000 clones, almost 95% of them singletons. Sequenced input: naive CD8+ T cells sorted from blood. Receptors were obtained from a man aged 25-45 years in good health.

The rearrangement links TRBV4-2 to TRBJ2-2; 13 nucleotides match TRBD2. Trimming took 0 bases from V and 8 from J; bases not matched to a gene: 12. Germline V gives CDR1 LGHNA, CDR2 YNFKEQ. The length of the CDR3 is 19 residues. The CDR3 DNA reads as TGTGCCAGCAGCCAAGAAATGCAAGGACTAGCGGGAGCGTCGGGGGAGCTGTTTTTT. Protein product: CASSQEMQGLAGASGELFF.

In DNA, the CDR3 is TGCGCCAGCAGCCCAAAGGGGACCTACGAGCAGTACTTC. It codes for CASSPKGTYEQYF. The V gene is TRBV4-3, the J gene TRBJ2-7; D is perhaps TRBD1 (5 bases). This CDR3 contains 13 residues. Trimming removed 4 bases from V and 2 bases from J, with 9 bases in between. Germline-derived CDR1 and CDR2 are LGHNA and YSLEER.

The genes are TRBV27 and TRBJ1-1, with unresolved D. CDR1 and CDR2 (germline): MNHEY, SMNVEV (reference sequence). CDR3 length equals 14 residues. Trimming took off 4 bases at V and 4 bases at J, with 13 bases between the two ends. The CDR3 spells CASSSNDDATEAFF. The CDR3 nucleotides read TGTGCCAGCAGTTCCAACGATGACGCCACTGAAGCTTTCTTT.

The V and J genes are TRBV9 and TRBJ2-3, with 11 bases fitting TRBD1. After removal of 4 bases from V and 3 bases from J, the junction contained 4 bases not matched to a gene. This CDR3 has 15 residues. Germline CDR1 reads SGDLS; CDR2 reads YYNGEE. CDR3 in DNA: TGTGCCAGCAGCAACCGGGACAGGGGGACAGATACGCAGTATTTT. Translating gives CASSNRDRGTDTQYF. The whole variable domain, filled in from reference TRBV9 and TRBJ2-3, reads DSGVTQTPKHLITATGQRVTLRCSPRSGDLSVYWYQQSLDQGLQFLIQYYNGEERAKGNILERFSAQQFPDLHSELNLSSLELGDSALYFCASSNRDRGTDTQYFGPGTRLTVL.

Concerning this clone: This specimen includes other DNA sequences encoding the same CDR3. This rearrangement joins TRBV6-1 to TRBJ2-7; tentative D call: TRBD1 (5 bases). Trimming stripped 2 bases from V and 1 base from J, with 9 bases between. The CDR3 runs to 14 residues. CDR1 is MNHNS, CDR2 SASEGT, per germline. The chain's CDR3 is CASSEWAGSYEQYF. CDR3 nucleotides: TGTGCCAGCAGTGAATGGGCAGGGTCCTACGAGCAGTACTTC.

The rearrangement joins TRBV4-2 to TRBJ2-2; the D gene is possibly TRBD2 (6 bases). Trimming removed 0 bases from V and 1 base from J, with 12 bases in between. The CDR3 consists of 17 residues. Germline V gene data show CDR1 as LGHNA and CDR2 as YNFKEQ. CDR3 coding DNA: TGTGCCAGCAGCCAAGAGGGTCGCGGGGTGAACACCGGGGAGCTGTTTTTT. Encoded protein: CASSQEGRGVNTGELFF.

The genes are TRBV29-1 and TRBJ1-4, with D possibly matching TRBD1 (6 bases). V lost 3 bases to trimming and J lost 3 bases, with 11 bases between them. This CDR3 region has 14 residues. Per the germline V gene, CDR1 is SQVTM and CDR2 is ANQGSEA. The CDR3 nucleotides read TGCAGCGTTGAGCTCGGACAGTCTAATGAAAAACTGTTTTTT. It codes for CSVELGQSNEKLFF.

CDR3 sequence: CATSRSGGYGYTF. Here the CDR3 DNA reads TGTGCCACCAGCAGGTCAGGGGGCTATGGCTACACCTTC. The chain recombines TRBV15 with TRBJ1-2, with TRBD1 matching 7 bases. Trimming at V came to 3 bases and at J to 4 bases, leaving 2 bases not matched to a gene. The CDR3 spans 13 residues. Germline lookup yields CDR1 LNHNV and CDR2 YYDKDF (reference sequence).

This sequence joins TRBV2 and TRBJ2-2, with D uncertain. The CDR3 totals 18 residues. Germline CDR1 reads SNHLY; CDR2 reads FYNNEI. The V end was cut by 7 bases, the J end by 5 bases, with 26 bases between. The CDR3 DNA follows: TGTGCCAGCACCCCGATAGTGCCCGCGGCAGTGAGGACCGGGGAGCTGTTTTTT. This codes for CASTPIVPAAVRTGELFF.

The chain couples TRBV7-9 to TRBJ2-3, with TRBD2 matching 8 bases. V gave up 1 base and J gave up 0 bases; unmatched junction bases: 3. The CDR3 has 16 amino acids. Germline V CDR1 and CDR2: SEHNR, FQNEAQ (reference sequence). Here the CDR3 DNA reads TGTGCCAGCAGCTTAGGTGCGGGAGGAAGCACAGATACGCAGTATTTT. Translation: CASSLGAGGSTDTQYF.

This chain links TRBV28 with TRBJ1-5, with a possible D match to TRBD1 (5 bases). Looked up from germline, CDR1 is MDHEN and CDR2 is SYDVKM. This CDR3 is 15 amino acids long. V lost 6 bases, J lost 0 bases, and 12 bases lay in between. CDR3 residues: CASRKGTHSNQPQHF. CDR3 DNA: TGTGCCAGCAGAAAAGGGACCCATAGCAATCAGCCCCAGCATTTT.

The chain recombines TRBV7-9 with TRBJ2-1; a possible D gene is TRBD1 (5 bases). V lost 3 bases and J lost 4, with 13 bases in between. CDR1 and CDR2 from the germline V gene are SEHNR and FQNEAQ (reference sequence). The CDR3 runs to 15 residues. The DNA of the CDR3 is TGTGCCAGCAGCTTTATTCTGGGGCGATACAATGAGCAGTTCTTC. This encodes CASSFILGRYNEQFF.

This chain joins TRBV30 and TRBJ2-7; D is possibly TRBD1 (5 bases). Per germline, CDR1 GTSNPN and CDR2 SVGIG (reference sequence). The V end was cut by 4 bases, the J end by 2 bases, with 12 bases between. The length of the CDR3 is 13 residues. CDR3 DNA sequence: TGTGCCTGGATCCCAGGGCCTACCTACGAGCAGTACTTC. Its protein product is CAWIPGPTYEQYF.

About this clone itself: Other DNA sequences in the sample encode the same CDR3. This rearrangement joins TRBV27 to TRBJ2-7; D possibly corresponds to TRBD2 (6 bases). Trimming removed 6 bases at V and 1 base at J, with 10 bases between. Germline V CDR1 and CDR2: MNHEY, SMNVEV (reference sequence). This CDR3 contains 13 residues. CDR3 in amino acids: CASRTGGSYEQYF. The DNA of the CDR3 is TGTGCCAGCAGGACTGGGGGGTCCTACGAGCAGTACTTC.

This chain connects TRBV28 to TRBJ2-1; TRBD1 agrees at 10 bases. The V segment lost 4 bases and the J segment 8 bases; nucleotides outside the gene matches: 5. The CDR3 length is 14 residues. Germline V gene sequence: CDR1 MDHEN, CDR2 SYDVKM. In DNA, the CDR3 is TGTGCCAGCAGTTGGGACAGGGGTTGGGATGAGCAGTTCTTC. It codes for CASSWDRGWDEQFF.

The table lists this clone with a count of one. The chain has TRBV6-1 and TRBJ1-1; D remains unclear. The CDR3 has 11 amino acids. Germline CDR1 MNHNS, CDR2 SASEGT. Deletions cut 9 bases from V and 0 bases from J, with 5 bases between. CDR3 DNA: TGTGCCAGTGTAGTGAACACTGAAGCTTTCTTT. This gives the protein CASVVNTEAFF.

The chain recombines TRBV9 with TRBJ1-5; no firm D call. Trimming took 7 bases from V and 2 from J, leaving 10 bases between them. CDR3 size: 13 residues. Germline V gene sequence: CDR1 SGDLS, CDR2 YYNGEE. The CDR3 reads CASGGSGNQPQHF. The CDR3 DNA reads TGTGCCAGCGGTGGTTCTGGCAATCAGCCCCAGCATTTT.

The gene calls are TRBV11-2 and TRBJ2-3; 8 nucleotides agree with TRBD2. The V and J ends lost 4 bases and 3 bases, in that order; junction bases with no gene match: 0. Germline values: CDR1 SGHAT, CDR2 FQNNGV. This CDR3 comprises 13 residues. For the CDR3, the DNA is TGTGCCAGCAGCTCTAGCGGGACAGATACGCAGTATTTT. Translated, it gives CASSSSGTDTQYF.

The chain uses TRBV7-9 and TRBJ1-3, with D unclear. Germline-derived CDR1 and CDR2 are SEHNR and FQNEAQ (reference sequence). CDR3 size: 15 residues. V was clipped by 6 bases and J by 1 base, with 13 bases between them. The DNA of the CDR3 is TGTGCCAGCAGTCCCCCGGATCAATCTGGAAACACCATATATTTT. It specifies CASSPPDQSGNTIYF.

This clone appeared a few times. The chain is built from TRBV27 and TRBJ2-1; 8 positions match TRBD1. CDR3 size: 13 residues. Germline V lookup: CDR1 MNHEY, CDR2 SMNVEV (reference sequence). The junction had 0 bases not matched to a gene; V was cut back by 4 bases and J by 4 bases. CDR3 DNA sequence: TGTGCCAGCAGTTGGACAGGGTACAATGAGCAGTTCTTC. Translating it yields CASSWTGYNEQFF.

This rearrangement joins TRBV30 to TRBJ2-1; weak D call: TRBD1 (5 bases). The germline V and J ends were trimmed by 3 bases and 3 bases, with 9 bases remaining between them. CDR3 length: 13 residues. Per germline, CDR1 GTSNPN and CDR2 SVGIG (reference sequence). The CDR3 coding sequence is TGTGCCTGGAGCTGGACAAACTACAATGAGCAGTTCTTC. It is translated as CAWSWTNYNEQFF.

J is TRBJ2-5 and V is TRBV2; D remains unclear. Germline CDR1 reads SNHLY; CDR2 reads FYNNEI. The CDR3 is 13 amino acids. V lost 5 bases and J 4 bases, leaving 11 bases between the germline ends. This CDR3 is CASSFRQVETQYF. As DNA, the CDR3 is TGTGCCAGCAGTTTCCGGCAGGTAGAGACCCAGTACTTC.

A remark on this clone: An end of the junction does not agree with germline; a read error may underlie this. The chain employs TRBV5-6 and TRBJ2-7; D is uncertain. The CDR3 spans 13 residues. Germline CDR1 is SGHDT and CDR2 is YYEEEE. The CDR3 DNA reads TGTGCCAGCAGCTTGGGACTCTCCTCCGAGCAGTACTTC. As protein: CASSLGLSSEQYF.

The chain combines TRBV4-1 with TRBJ2-7; 7 bases fit TRBD2. J lost 1 base, V lost 4 bases, and 4 bases had no gene match. The CDR3 spans 14 residues. Per germline, CDR1 MGHRA and CDR2 YSYEKL. The CDR3 DNA reads TGCGCCAGCAGCCCGGTACTAGCGTCCTACGAGCAGTACTTC. Translating gives CASSPVLASYEQYF.

V usage is TRBV9 and J usage is TRBJ2-7; no clear D. The CDR3 runs 13 residues. V lost 0 bases to trimming and J lost 2 bases, with 6 bases between them. The germline V gene encodes CDR1 SGDLS and CDR2 YYNGEE. The CDR3 is CASSVGSAYEQYF. CDR3 nucleotides: TGTGCCAGCAGCGTAGGGTCCGCCTACGAGCAGTACTTC.

The rearrangement links TRBV7-6 to TRBJ2-7; D may correspond to TRBD1 or TRBD2 (5 bases each). Trimming cost V 4 bases and J 4 bases, with 14 bases left between them. The CDR3 runs to 14 residues. Germline values: CDR1 SGHVS, CDR2 FNYEAQ. The chain's CDR3 is CASSSRDENYEQYF. The DNA for the CDR3 is TGTGCCAGCAGCTCCCGGGACGAGAATTACGAGCAGTACTTC.

The chain uses TRBV19 and TRBJ2-7; no clear D gene. Trimming shortened V by 4 bases and J by 3 bases, and 13 bases separated the two germline ends. CDR1 is LNHDA, CDR2 SQIVND, per germline (reference sequence). There are 14 residues in the CDR3. CDR3 amino acids: CASSKRDASYEQYF. In nucleotides, the CDR3 is TGTGCCAGTAGTAAGCGTGACGCAAGCTACGAGCAGTACTTC.

The gene calls are TRBV15 and TRBJ2-5, with D uncertain. This CDR3 contains 14 residues. CDR1 and CDR2 (germline): LNHNV, YYDKDF (reference sequence). The ends were cut back, 0 bases at V and 4 bases at J, with 9 bases in the middle. CDR3 residues: CATSRDQRRETQYF. CDR3 coding DNA: TGTGCCACCAGCAGAGATCAACGAAGAGAGACCCAGTACTTC.

The J gene is TRBJ2-1, the V gene TRBV6-6; TRBD2 is a possible D gene (6 bases). This CDR3 has 14 amino acids. CDR1 and CDR2 (germline): MNHNY, SVGAGI (reference sequence). The V gene lost 5 bases and the J gene lost 3 bases, with 11 bases spanning the gap. The CDR3 sequence: CASSPGTDYNEQFF. The CDR3 nucleotides are TGTGCCAGCAGTCCCGGGACTGACTACAATGAGCAGTTCTTC.

This clone was counted a single time. Written as DNA, the CDR3 is TGTGCCACCAGCGGGAGGGAGGCCTACGAGCAGTACTTC. This encodes CATSGREAYEQYF. V and J are TRBV15 and TRBJ2-7, with TRBD2 matching over 7 bases. Trimming removed 5 bases from V and 2 bases from J; junction bases left unmatched: 3. Germline V gene data show CDR1 as LNHNV and CDR2 as YYDKDF (reference sequence). This CDR3 is 13 amino acids long.

The rearrangement joins TRBV6-1 to TRBJ2-3, with 10 nucleotides matching TRBD2. Germline V gives CDR1 MNHNS, CDR2 SASEGT. Trimming at V came to 2 bases and at J to 0 bases, leaving 5 bases not matched to a gene. This CDR3 contains 17 residues. The CDR3 region is CASSEFETSGSTDTQYF. The DNA of the CDR3 is TGTGCCAGCAGTGAATTTGAGACTAGCGGGAGCACAGATACGCAGTATTTT.

This sequence joins TRBV27 and TRBJ2-7; a weak D match, TRBD1 (6 bases). CDR1 and CDR2 (germline): MNHEY, SMNVEV (reference sequence). This CDR3 has 12 residues. Trimming removed 5 bases at V and 4 bases at J, with 9 bases between. Here the CDR3 DNA reads TGTGCCAGCAGTGTTCAGGGGTACGAGCAGTACTTC. Protein sequence: CASSVQGYEQYF.